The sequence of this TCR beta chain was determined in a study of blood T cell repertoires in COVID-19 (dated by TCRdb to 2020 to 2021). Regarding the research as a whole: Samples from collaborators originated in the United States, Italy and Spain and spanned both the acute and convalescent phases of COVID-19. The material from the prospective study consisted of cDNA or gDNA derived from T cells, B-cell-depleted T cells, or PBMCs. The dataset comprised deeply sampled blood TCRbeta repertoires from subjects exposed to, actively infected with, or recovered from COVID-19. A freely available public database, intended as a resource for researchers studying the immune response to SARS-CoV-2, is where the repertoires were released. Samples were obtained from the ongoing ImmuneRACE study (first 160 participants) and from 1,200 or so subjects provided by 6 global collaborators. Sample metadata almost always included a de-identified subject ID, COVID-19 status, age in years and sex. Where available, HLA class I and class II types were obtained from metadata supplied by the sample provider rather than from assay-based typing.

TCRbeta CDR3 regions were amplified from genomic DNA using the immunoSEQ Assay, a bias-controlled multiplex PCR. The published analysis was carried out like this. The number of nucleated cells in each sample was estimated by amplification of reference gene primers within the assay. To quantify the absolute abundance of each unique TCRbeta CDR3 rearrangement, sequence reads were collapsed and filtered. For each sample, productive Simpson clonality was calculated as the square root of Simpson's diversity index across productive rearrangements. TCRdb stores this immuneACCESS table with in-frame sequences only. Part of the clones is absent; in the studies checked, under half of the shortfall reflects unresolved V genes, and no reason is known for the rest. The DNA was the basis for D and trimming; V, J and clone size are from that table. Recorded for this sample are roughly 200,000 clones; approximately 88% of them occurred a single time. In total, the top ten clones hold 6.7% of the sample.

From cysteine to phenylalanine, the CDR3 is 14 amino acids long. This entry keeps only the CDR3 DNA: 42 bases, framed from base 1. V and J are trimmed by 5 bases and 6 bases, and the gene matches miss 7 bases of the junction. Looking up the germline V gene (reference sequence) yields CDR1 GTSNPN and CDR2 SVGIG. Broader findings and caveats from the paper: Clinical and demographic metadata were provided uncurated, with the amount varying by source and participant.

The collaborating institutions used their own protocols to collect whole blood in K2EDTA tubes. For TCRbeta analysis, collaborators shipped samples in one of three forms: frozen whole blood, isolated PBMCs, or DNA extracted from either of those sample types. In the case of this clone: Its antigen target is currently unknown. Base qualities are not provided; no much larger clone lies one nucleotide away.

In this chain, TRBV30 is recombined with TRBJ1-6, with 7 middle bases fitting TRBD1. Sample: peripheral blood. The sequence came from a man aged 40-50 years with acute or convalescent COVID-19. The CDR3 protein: CAWDTGTVNSPLHF. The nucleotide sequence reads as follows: TGTGCCTGGGACACCGGGACAGTTAATTCACCCCTCCACTTT.